The T cell receptor (beta chain) described here comes from a study of blood T cells in healthy people across ages. The CDR3 spans 15 residues. Trimming left V 6 bases short and J 7 bases short, with 24 bases between. Germline CDR1 is DFQATT and CDR2 is SNEGSKA (reference sequence). There are a few counts of this clonotype. Its antigen is undetermined. Study results and caveats: The study lacked donor CMV status, which possibly confounded expanded clonotype changes. Per-million-T-cell TCR beta diversity fell roughly linearly with age. Any conclusive comparison of naive versus antigen-experienced cells was prevented by using unsorted PBMCs. As naive T cell percentage varied, TCR beta diversity correlated strongly with it.

Primers used in a second PCR of about 7 to 11 cycles were a sample-barcoded 5' primer and a J-beta primer mix. TCRdb reanalysed the 5' RACE reads using MiXCR and keeps one entry per CDR3 protein. There are about 1,400,000 distinct CDR3 sequences in the sample; around 55% occur only once, and 5.5% to 8% lies in the top ten. Sequencing was performed on blood. The chain joins TRBV20-1 to TRBJ1-2; D unclear. This sequence originates from a man younger than 35 in good health. CDR3 amino acids: CSAPQLDLNGGGYTF. The CDR3 DNA sequence: TGCAGTGCACCTCAACTGGATCTGAATGGAGGTGGCTACACCTTC.